This T cell receptor (beta chain) was sequenced during a study of vaccination effects on CD4 cells after COVID-19. On the study more broadly: Every well got over 1.5 million PBMC, which were grown with around 10 IU/ml IL-2 and around 10 ug/ml peptides.

A remark on this clone: What it binds is not known.

Generated by immunoSEQ multiplex PCR, the TCRdb table keeps only in-frame clones and is missing some. The repertoire holds about 47,000 clones, with around 70% as singletons. Following culture for approximately ten days, CD4+ T cells were isolated. Participants got two doses of BNT162b2 or mRNA-1273 vaccine. This clonotype was obtained from a human donor who received a COVID-19 vaccine. The sequences come from CD4+ T cells from PBMCs cultured without peptide, collected after COVID-19 vaccination.

This chain's CDR3 is CASSLSSYNEQFF. CDR3 nucleotide sequence: TGTGCCAGCAGCCTAAGCTCCTACAATGAGCAGTTCTTC. The chain has TRBV3-1 (or the pseudogene TRBV3-2) and TRBJ2-1, with D unclear. Germline CDR1 reads LGHDT; CDR2 reads YNNKEL (reference sequence). V lost 4 bases to trimming and J lost 0 bases, with 4 bases between them. The CDR3 spans 13 residues.